The 11 T cell receptor beta chains below all came from one sample that was sequenced in a study of blood T cell repertoires in COVID-19. Only in-frame clones appear in the TCRdb table, and some are missing; sequencing was by immunoSEQ multiplex PCR. In the table there are 200,000 to 250,000 clones, 80% to 90% of which are singletons. The material sequenced was peripheral blood. These receptors were obtained from a young man with active or convalescent COVID-19.

V usage is TRBV7-6 and J usage is TRBJ2-1; 12 bases align to TRBD2. The V segment lost 3 bases and the J segment 9 bases; nucleotides outside the gene matches: 6. Germline V gene lookup returns CDR1 SGHVS and CDR2 FNYEAQ. The CDR3 spans 15 residues. This CDR3 is CASSFGTSGSGEQFF. The CDR3 DNA reads as TGTGCCAGCAGCTTTGGGACTAGCGGGTCGGGTGAGCAGTTCTTC.

The rearrangement uses TRBV5-1 and TRBJ2-3; TRBD2 agrees at 8 bases. V shed 5 bases and J 4 bases; nucleotides not matched to a gene: 9. The germline V gene has CDR1 SGHRS and CDR2 YFSETQ. The CDR3 contains 15 residues. CDR3 loop: CASSIAGLASDTQYF. As DNA, the CDR3 is TGCGCCAGCAGTATTGCCGGACTAGCCTCAGATACGCAGTATTTT.

The J gene is TRBJ2-7, the V gene TRBV7-3; 9 bases line up with TRBD2. With V trimmed by 4 bases and J by 3 bases, 7 bases remained unmatched. Germline-derived CDR1 and CDR2 are SGHTA and FQGTGA. The CDR3 is made up of 15 amino acids. CDR3 sequence (DNA): TGTGCCAGCAGCTCCAATAGCGGGAGTATCTACGAGCAGTACTTC. It is translated as CASSSNSGSIYEQYF.

J is TRBJ1-2 and V is TRBV6-6, with D perhaps matching TRBD1 (6 bases). V shed 5 bases and J shed 4 bases, with 14 bases lying between them. The germline CDR1 and CDR2 sequences are MNHNY and SVGAGI (reference sequence). This CDR3 spans 14 amino acids. CDR3 DNA sequence: TGTGCCAGCAGTCCGCGAGGGGGTTCCTATGGCTACACCTTC. Its translation: CASSPRGGSYGYTF.

The V gene is TRBV4-2, the J gene TRBJ1-6; D is unclear. The germline V gene has CDR1 LGHNA and CDR2 YNFKEQ. This CDR3 comprises 16 residues. Trimming took 4 bases from V and 1 from J, leaving 11 bases between them. CDR3 loop: CASSPGRSSYNSPLHF. The CDR3 nucleotides read TGTGCCAGCAGCCCGGGTCGGAGTTCCTATAATTCACCCCTCCACTTT.

This chain joins TRBV6-5 and TRBJ2-5; 8 bases are shared with TRBD2. The CDR3 has 14 residues. The ends lost 6 bases at V and 1 base at J; junction bases unmatched: 4. The V gene's germline CDR1 is MNHEY and CDR2 SVGAGI. The CDR3 loop is CASSHGGVQETQYF. CDR3 in DNA: TGTGCCAGCAGCCACGGGGGGGTCCAAGAGACCCAGTACTTC.

This clone appeared a single time. The rearrangement joins TRBV5-1 to TRBJ2-2; 10 bases agree with TRBD2. V shed 0 bases and J 6 bases; nucleotides not matched to a gene: 5. This CDR3 is built from 16 residues. Germline assignment: CDR1 SGHRS and CDR2 YFSETQ. CDR3 nucleotide sequence: TGCGCCAGCAGCTTGGATGCTCTAGCGGGAGCCGGGGAGCTGTTTTTT. Protein product: CASSLDALAGAGELFF.

The chain couples TRBV19 to TRBJ2-3, with D tentatively TRBD2 (6 bases). Trimming shortened V by 0 bases and J by 3 bases, and 13 bases separated the two germline ends. Germline V gene sequence: CDR1 LNHDA, CDR2 SQIVND (reference sequence). CDR3 size: 16 residues. The chain's CDR3 is CASSIDYSSGTDTQYF. CDR3 sequence (DNA): TGTGCCAGTAGTATAGATTATAGTAGCGGAACAGATACGCAGTATTTT.

The rearrangement uses TRBV28 and TRBJ2-7, with D unresolved. The ends were cut back, 6 bases at V and 6 bases at J, with 18 bases in the middle. Germline CDR1 MDHEN, CDR2 SYDVKM. The CDR3 loop spans 14 amino acids. The CDR3: CASRSGGELVEQYF. The DNA for the CDR3 is TGTGCCAGCAGGTCCGGCGGTGAGTTGGTCGAGCAGTACTTC.

Only a few counts were recorded for this clone. The V gene is TRBV6-4, the J gene TRBJ2-5; TRBD1 aligns across 7 bases. V dropped 3 bases and J dropped 2; count of bases not matched to a gene: 6. The CDR3 is 15 residues long. The germline V gene has CDR1 MRHNA and CDR2 SNTAGT. In DNA form, the CDR3 reads TGTGCCAGCAGTGAAGTTACAGGGGATCAAGAGACCCAGTACTTC. Translated: CASSEVTGDQETQYF.

This clone was detected once. This rearrangement joins TRBV6-1 to TRBJ1-2; tentative D call: TRBD1 (5 bases). The CDR3 loop spans 12 amino acids. V lost 3 bases and J 5 bases, leaving 7 bases between the germline ends. Germline values: CDR1 MNHNS, CDR2 SASEGT. DNA of the CDR3: TGTGCCAGCAGTGACAGGGATTATGGCTACACCTTC. It yields the protein CASSDRDYGYTF.